This TCR beta chain was documented in a study of blood T cell repertoires in COVID-19. Overall study: The United States, Italy and Spain were the sources of the acute and convalescent COVID-19 samples. The analysed material was cDNA or gDNA that came from T cells, B-cell-depleted T cells, or PBMCs.

Original data processing: It was from reference gene primer amplification that nucleated cell counts were estimated. Sequenced by immunoSEQ multiplex PCR; TCRdb stores in-frame clones only, minus some. V and J calls and clone size come straight from that table; D and trimming were deduced from the DNA. The sample carries some 150,000 clones, 87% recorded once. Germline CDR1 reads SGDLS; CDR2 reads YYNGEE. The J segment lost 6 bases and the V segment lost 0 bases, leaving 2 bases of the junction unmatched. CDR3 length: 14 residues. The chain combines TRBV9 with TRBJ2-1; TRBD2 matches at 8 bases. Sequencing was carried out using peripheral blood. The source is a woman aged 50 to 60 with active or convalescent COVID-19. This chain's CDR3 is CASSVAGGFNEQFF. The CDR3 bases are TGTGCCAGCAGCGTAGCGGGGGGGTTCAATGAGCAGTTCTTC.